A selection of T cell receptor beta chains follows, all from one sample in a study of blood T cell repertoires in COVID-19. Some clones are missing from TCRdb's copy, which holds only in-frame ones; the method was immunoSEQ multiplex PCR. The sample lists roughly 200,000 clones, about four fifths occurring once. The sample comprised peripheral blood. These receptors were taken from a middle-aged woman with COVID-19, enrolled during active disease. Each CDR3 is given with its conserved first and last residue. Each record gives: D gene, V gene, clone size, J gene, CDR3 length, CDR3 DNA, CDR3 protein. The D gene is left open where the match is weak. Clone size appears in some rows only: once, few, many, or a class for an expanded clone.

d_call: NA; v_call: TRBV5-6; clone_size: NA; j_call: TRBJ2-1; cdr3_length: 16; cdr3_nt: TGTGCCAGCAGCACCTTAGCGGTTCTCTCCTACAATGAGCAGTTCTTC; cdr3_aa: CASSTLAVLSYNEQFF
d_call: NA; v_call: TRBV5-6; clone_size: NA; j_call: TRBJ2-7; cdr3_length: 15; cdr3_nt: TGTGCCAGCAGCCACCCAACGACTAGTCGCCACGAGCAGTACTTC; cdr3_aa: CASSHPTTSRHEQYF
d_call: NA; v_call: TRBV27; clone_size: once; j_call: TRBJ2-1; cdr3_length: 16; cdr3_nt: TGTGCCAGCAGTTTCCTCCGGGTAAGCTCCTACAATGAGCAGTTCTTC; cdr3_aa: CASSFLRVSSYNEQFF
d_call: TRBD1; v_call: TRBV7-6; clone_size: NA; j_call: TRBJ1-5; cdr3_length: 15; cdr3_nt: TGTGCCAGCAGCTTACAGGGACAGGGTAATCAGCCCCAGCATTTT; cdr3_aa: CASSLQGQGNQPQHF
d_call: NA; v_call: TRBV7-2; clone_size: NA; j_call: TRBJ1-5; cdr3_length: 13; cdr3_nt: TGTGCCAGCAGAGGGGTGGAGGGTCAGCCCCAGCATTTT; cdr3_aa: CASRGVEGQPQHF
d_call: NA; v_call: TRBV6-2/TRBV6-3; clone_size: NA; j_call: TRBJ1-6; cdr3_length: 19; cdr3_nt: TGTGCCAGCAGTTACAGGATCCAGGGGAAGAGCTCCTATAATTCACCCCTCCACTTT; cdr3_aa: CASSYRIQGKSSYNSPLHF
d_call: TRBD1; v_call: TRBV27; clone_size: few; j_call: TRBJ1-2; cdr3_length: 16; cdr3_nt: TGTGCCAGCAGCAGGAGGGGGCATAACCTCAACTATGGCTACACCTTC; cdr3_aa: CASSRRGHNLNYGYTF
d_call: NA; v_call: TRBV12-3/TRBV12-4; clone_size: NA; j_call: TRBJ2-5; cdr3_length: 13; cdr3_nt: TGTGCCAGCAGCCAGGACAGCCATCGGACCCAGTACTTC; cdr3_aa: CASSQDSHRTQYF
d_call: NA; v_call: TRBV14; clone_size: NA; j_call: TRBJ1-3; cdr3_length: 16; cdr3_nt: TGTGCCAGCAGCCAACAAGGAGTATTCTCTGGAAACACCATATATTTT; cdr3_aa: CASSQQGVFSGNTIYF
d_call: TRBD1; v_call: TRBV30; clone_size: NA; j_call: TRBJ1-5; cdr3_length: 16; cdr3_nt: TGTGCCTGGAGTCTGACAGGGTCCTATAGCAATCAGCCCCAGCATTTT; cdr3_aa: CAWSLTGSYSNQPQHF
d_call: NA; v_call: TRBV5-4; clone_size: once; j_call: TRBJ2-1; cdr3_length: 14; cdr3_nt: TGTGCCAGCAAGAGGGGGAGCTCCTACAATGAGCAGTTCTTC; cdr3_aa: CASKRGSSYNEQFF